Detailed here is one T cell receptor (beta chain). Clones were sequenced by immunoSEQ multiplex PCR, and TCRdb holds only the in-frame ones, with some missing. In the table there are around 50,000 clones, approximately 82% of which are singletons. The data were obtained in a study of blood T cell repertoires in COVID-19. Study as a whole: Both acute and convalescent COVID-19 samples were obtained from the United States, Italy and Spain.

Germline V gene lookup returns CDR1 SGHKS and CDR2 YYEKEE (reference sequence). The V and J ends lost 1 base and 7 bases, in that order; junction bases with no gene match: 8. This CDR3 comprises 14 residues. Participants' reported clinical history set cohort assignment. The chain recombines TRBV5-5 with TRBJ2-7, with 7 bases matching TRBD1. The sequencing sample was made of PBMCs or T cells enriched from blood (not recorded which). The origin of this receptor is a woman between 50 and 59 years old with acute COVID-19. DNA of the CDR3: TGTGCCAGCAGCTTGCGAAGGGGGCTATGGGAGCAGTACTTC. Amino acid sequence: CASSLRRGLWEQYF. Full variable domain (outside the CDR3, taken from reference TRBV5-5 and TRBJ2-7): DAGVTQSPTHLIKTRGQQVTLRCSPISGHKSVSWYQQVLGQGPQFIFQYYEKEERGRGNFPDRFSARQFPNYSSELNVNALLLGDSALYLCASSLRRGLWEQYFGPGTRLTVT.